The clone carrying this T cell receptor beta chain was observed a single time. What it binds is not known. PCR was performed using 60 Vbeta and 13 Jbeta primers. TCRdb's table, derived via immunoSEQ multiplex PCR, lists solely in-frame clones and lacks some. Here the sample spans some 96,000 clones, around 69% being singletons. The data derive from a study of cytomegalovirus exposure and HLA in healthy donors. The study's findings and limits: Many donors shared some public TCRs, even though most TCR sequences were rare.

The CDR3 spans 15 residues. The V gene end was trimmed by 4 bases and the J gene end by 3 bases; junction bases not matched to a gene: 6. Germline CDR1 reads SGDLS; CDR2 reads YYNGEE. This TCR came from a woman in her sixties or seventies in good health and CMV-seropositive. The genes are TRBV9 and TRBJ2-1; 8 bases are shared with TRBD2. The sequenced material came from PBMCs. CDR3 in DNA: TGTGCCAGCAGCACAGGACTAGCCGTCTACAATGAGCAGTTCTTC. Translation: CASSTGLAVYNEQFF.